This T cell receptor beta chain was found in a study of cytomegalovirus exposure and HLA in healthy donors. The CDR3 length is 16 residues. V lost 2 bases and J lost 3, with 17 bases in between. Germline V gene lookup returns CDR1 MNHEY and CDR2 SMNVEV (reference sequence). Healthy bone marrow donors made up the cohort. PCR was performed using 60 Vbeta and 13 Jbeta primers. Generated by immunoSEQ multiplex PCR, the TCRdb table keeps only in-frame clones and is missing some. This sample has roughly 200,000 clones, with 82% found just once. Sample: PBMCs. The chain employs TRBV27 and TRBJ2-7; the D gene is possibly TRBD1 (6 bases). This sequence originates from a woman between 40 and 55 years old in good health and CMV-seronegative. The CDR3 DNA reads TGTGCCAGCAGTTTAGCCGGGACAAATTTCGGCTACGAGCAGTACTTC. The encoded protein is CASSLAGTNFGYEQYF.